This T cell receptor beta chain was recovered during a study of T-cell memory formation after mild COVID-19. At the level of the study: The TCR clusters were mostly specific to one donor. Study findings and constraints: Cross-reactive memory seemingly joined, as some responding clones were found in pre-infection memory. A balance of CD4 and CD8 characterized clones contracting day 15 to 85, whereas later expanders leaned CD4+.

TCRdb re-analysed the 5' RACE reads in MiXCR, keeping a single row per CDR3 protein. The sample includes 250,000 or so distinct CDR3 sequences, roughly 9.4% seen only once; the top ten take 20% to 25%. The CDR3 runs to 13 residues. From germline, CDR1 is SGHTA and CDR2 FQGNSA. J lost 5 bases, V lost 3 bases, and 1 base had no gene match. This clonotype was seen only a few times. Its matching antigen is unknown. The chain is built from TRBV7-2 and TRBJ2-1, with 7 nucleotides matching TRBD1. The source is a man between 18 and 35 years old who had mild COVID-19 (a few samples of this study predate the infection). Cell type and time point are not known. Material for sequencing was PBMCs or a T cell subset sorted from them (not recorded which). The CDR3 nucleotides read TGTGCCAGCAGCTTCGACAGGGACAATGAGCAGTTCTTC. This codes for CASSFDRDNEQFF. The full variable domain, its missing parts supplied by reference TRBV7-2 and TRBJ2-1, is GAGVSQSPSNKVTEKGKDVELRCDPISGHTALYWYRQSLGQGLEFLIYFQGNSAPDKSGLPSDRFSAERTGGSVSTLTIQRTQQEDSAVYLCASSFDRDNEQFFGPGTRLTVL.